The following is a T cell receptor (beta chain) sequence with its context. This clonotype was observed a few times. Its antigen remains undetermined. Base qualities are not at hand, and no much larger clone is one base apart. This entry comes from a study of identical twins (dated by TCRdb to 2016 to 2017). With regard to the full study: To test whether fetal clonotypes persist, this study deep-sequenced TCR alpha and beta repertoires from monozygotic twins, from unrelated adults of various ages, and from cord blood. To rule out contamination, the twin experiments were replicated at different times with different library preparation protocols.

On the study overall, not on this receptor specifically: Abundant cord blood beta clonotypes had fewer insertions, young adult naive repertoires showed a similar but weaker trend, and memory repertoires showed no such trend. In monozygotic twins, out-of-frame TCR alpha sharing was systematically underestimated by recombination models, although the models agreed with sharing between unrelated individuals. Out-of-frame TCR alpha sequences shared between twins showed an excess of low generation-probability sequences compared with coincidental sharing between unrelated individuals. Because the same donors could not be followed over many years, conclusions were based on cross-sectional statistical analysis. Zero-insertion analyses could be partly confounded by invariant T cells such as MAIT and iNKT, although diverse VJ usage argued against such confounding for most clonotypes. In beta out-of-frame sequences, excess twin sharing was weaker, because having fewer shared sequences lowered the signal-to-noise ratio.

Counted from cysteine to phenylalanine, this CDR3 has 15 amino acids. Only the CDR3 part of the read is kept: 45 bases, read in frame from the first base. From V the trimming removes 0 bases and from J it removes 7 bases, while the gene matches leave 5 bases of the junction unaccounted for. The CDR1 and CDR2 encoded by the germline V gene (reference sequence) are DFQATT and SNEGSKA. Libraries came from 5' RACE. For sequencing, an Illumina HiSeq 2000 was employed. A universal primer binding site was added through template switching, and the final cDNA carried a unique molecular identifier so that TCR cDNA molecules could be counted accurately. Specific primers in the conserved constant-segment region were used to synthesize first-strand cDNA for TCR alpha and beta chains. Each cDNA library was double barcoded, with a SMART-Mk sample barcode plus Illumina barcodes, to control for contamination. TruSeq adapter sequences and Illumina sample barcodes were added in two successive PCR steps. The TCR alpha and beta cDNA libraries were sequenced on the Illumina HiSeq platform using custom primers. The source study handled its data this way. Unique molecular identifiers were extracted from raw reads with MiGEC, and CDR3 positions were determined with MiXCR. For each individual, recombination models were inferred using an EM algorithm with the repgenHMM and IGoR tools. The tcR package in R was used for shared clonotype analysis, with sharing normalized by the product of cloneset sizes. Out-of-frame nonproductive sequences were analyzed to study raw recombination free of thymic and clonal selection effects. The public reads were reanalyzed by TCRdb: fastp trimming at Q25, MiXCR alignment, in-frame beta chains only. Each record represents a unique CDR3 protein, reported with the most common genes and DNA among its rows. The V and J calls reflect TCRdb's pipeline rather than the authors' work. This sample has fewer than 250,000 distinct CDR3 sequences in its table, and around 7.6% of those were observed once. The top ten clonotypes cover 5% to 6% of the sample.

Every donor in the study was a healthy Caucasian. The twin cohort consisted of three pairs of female monozygotic twins, all aged about 18 to 30 years. CD4+ and CD8+ T cell populations were isolated with positive isolation kits from Invitrogen. This sample also appeared in a second study, on yellow fever vaccine responses in identical twins. From the second report: The T cell response to vaccination in identical twins was reported by the authors to appear partly convergent and partly personalized. In the study, vaccine-responding T cell clones were precisely tracked in identical twins.

The material sequenced was CD8+ T cells sorted from blood. The clonotype originates from a woman younger than 30 in good health. The V and J segments used are TRBV20-1 and TRBJ2-2, with 10 junctional bases fitting TRBD2. CDR3 reads: CSARDNSGGLGELFF. In nucleotides, the sequence is TGCAGTGCTAGAGATAATAGCGGGGGGCTCGGGGAGCTGTTTTTT.